A single sample is the source of the 16 T cell receptor beta chains below, sequenced in a study of shared clonotypes between healthy human individuals (dated by TCRdb to the early 2020s). Libraries were built with the immunoSEQ multiplex PCR assay. TCRdb holds this immuneACCESS table with in-frame rearrangements only. Some clones are missing; in checked studies, unresolved V genes explain under half, and the rest has no known cause. For this sample there are about 490,000 clones; roughly four fifths appear just once. The ten largest clones capture approximately 13% of the sample. The source material was PBMCs. The receptor source for this set is a woman aged 40 to 50 in good health. Some clones in this sample may be carry-over from other donors' samples.

As regards this clone: This specimen includes other DNA sequences encoding the same CDR3. The CDR3 here is CASSSLTGGNTEAFF. The CDR3 region has the DNA TGCGCCAGCAGCAGCTTAACAGGGGGCAACACTGAAGCTTTCTTT. J is TRBJ1-1 and V is TRBV5-1; 9 bases agree with TRBD1. Germline-derived CDR1 and CDR2 are SGHRS and YFSETQ. The CDR3 has 15 residues. V lost 4 bases to trimming and J lost 2 bases; unmatched junction nucleotides: 6.

The chain carries TRBV6-1 and TRBJ2-1; 8 bases map to TRBD1. Per the germline V gene, CDR1 is MNHNS and CDR2 is SASEGT. Trimming cost V 7 bases and J 8 bases; bases outside gene matches: 13. The CDR3 is made up of 15 amino acids. CDR3 region: CASISQGAALDEQFF. The CDR3 DNA follows: TGTGCCAGCATATCTCAGGGGGCCGCACTCGATGAGCAGTTCTTC.

The chain combines TRBV4-1 with TRBJ1-3, with D possibly being TRBD1 (6 bases). The CDR3 is made up of 15 amino acids. Germline V lookup: CDR1 MGHRA, CDR2 YSYEKL. V dropped 4 bases and J dropped 6 bases, with 16 bases sitting between them. The CDR3 nucleotides are TGCGCCAGCAGCCCCTCGGGGGGCCGAGCAAACACCATATATTTT. Protein sequence: CASSPSGGRANTIYF.

The chain has TRBV4-3 and TRBJ2-7; D perhaps matches TRBD1 (6 bases). Trimming pared 0 bases from V and 3 bases from J, leaving 18 bases between. The CDR3 spans 17 residues. CDR1 is LGHNA and CDR2 is YSLEER in the germline V gene. The chain's CDR3 is CASSQDIAQGKGYEQYF. Written as DNA, the CDR3 is TGCGCCAGCAGCCAAGATATCGCGCAGGGGAAGGGCTACGAGCAGTACTTC.

V is TRBV27 and J is TRBJ1-5, with 8 bases that match TRBD1. The J segment lost 1 base and the V segment lost 6 bases, leaving 5 bases of the junction unmatched. The CDR3 is 15 amino acids. Germline V lookup: CDR1 MNHEY, CDR2 SMNVEV (reference sequence). In nucleotides, the CDR3 is TGTGCCAGCAGAGCGGGGACAGGCAGCAATCAGCCCCAGCATTTT. This translates into CASRAGTGSNQPQHF.

The V and J genes are TRBV7-2 and TRBJ2-1, with D possibly TRBD2 on 6 matching bases. V shed 1 base and J shed 7 bases, with 17 bases lying between them. The germline V gene encodes CDR1 SGHTA and CDR2 FQGNSA. The CDR3 totals 16 residues. This CDR3 is CASSLVWGSGQNEQFF. CDR3 sequence (DNA): TGTGCCAGCAGCTTAGTGTGGGGAAGCGGGCAGAATGAGCAGTTCTTC.

The rearrangement uses TRBV9 and TRBJ2-3; 10 positions match TRBD1. Germline values: CDR1 SGDLS, CDR2 YYNGEE. V lost 2 bases, J lost 5 bases, and 14 bases stayed unmatched. The CDR3 is 18 amino acids. The CDR3 DNA reads TGTGCCAGCAGCGTCCGATACTCCGGGACAGGGGAGAGAGATACGCAGTATTTT. It encodes CASSVRYSGTGERDTQYF.

The chain carries TRBV19 and TRBJ2-1, with D possibly matching TRBD2 (6 bases). Germline CDR1 reads LNHDA; CDR2 reads SQIVND (reference sequence). V lost 3 bases and J lost 1, with 13 bases in between. The CDR3 is 16 residues long. The CDR3 spells CASSMRDSRSYNEQFF. In DNA form, the CDR3 reads TGTGCCAGTAGTATGAGGGACTCTAGGTCCTACAATGAGCAGTTCTTC.

The V call is TRBV18, the J call TRBJ1-5, with a weak D call TRBD1 (6 bases). The germline V and J ends were trimmed by 3 bases and 11 bases, with 20 bases remaining between them. CDR1 is KGHSH and CDR2 is LQKENI in the germline V gene. This CDR3 contains 15 residues. The CDR3 coding sequence is TGTGCCAGCTCACCCCCTGTGAACCCGTCAGGGGCCCAGCATTTT. Residues: CASSPPVNPSGAQHF.

This sequence joins TRBV4-2 and TRBJ2-7; 8 bases match TRBD2. Germline assignment: CDR1 LGHNA and CDR2 YNFKEQ. With 0 bases clipped from V and 3 bases from J, the junction kept 4 bases outside the gene matches. The CDR3 is 15 amino acids. CDR3 nucleotide sequence: TGTGCCAGCAGCCAAGAGGCCAGCGGGAGCTACGAGCAGTACTTC. Amino acids: CASSQEASGSYEQYF.

V and J are TRBV7-9 and TRBJ2-7, with 7 nucleotides matching TRBD1. Germline trimming cut 5 bases from V and 3 bases from J; bases unmatched to any gene: 13. The germline CDR1 and CDR2 sequences are SEHNR and FQNEAQ (reference sequence). This CDR3 region has 16 residues. CDR3 loop: CASSPKTEGGDYEQYF. CDR3 DNA sequence: TGTGCCAGCAGCCCTAAAACAGAAGGGGGCGACTACGAGCAGTACTTC.

This chain connects TRBV5-4 to TRBJ2-7, with unresolved D. Trimming left V 3 bases short and J 3 bases short, with 16 bases between. This CDR3 contains 15 residues. Germline CDR1 and CDR2: SGHNT and YYREEE (reference sequence). The CDR3: CASSSPMSSDYEQYF. In DNA, the CDR3 is TGTGCCAGCAGCTCCCCGATGTCCTCCGACTACGAGCAGTACTTC.

The V call is TRBV6-5, the J call TRBJ2-7; 9 nucleotides align to TRBD1. Trimming cost V 8 bases and J 1 base; bases outside gene matches: 3. Germline V CDR1 and CDR2: MNHEY, SVGAGI. CDR3 size: 13 residues. The CDR3 sequence is CASGGTGSYEQYF. In DNA, the CDR3 is TGTGCCAGCGGGGGGACAGGGTCCTACGAGCAGTACTTC.

The chain links TRBV5-1 to TRBJ2-3, with 7 bases lining up with TRBD1. Per the germline V gene, CDR1 is SGHRS and CDR2 is YFSETQ. With V trimmed by 9 bases and J by 2 bases, 9 bases remained unmatched. This CDR3 is 14 amino acids long. The CDR3 bases are TGCGCCACCACGACAGGGCGCGACACAGATACGCAGTATTTT. This sequence encodes CATTTGRDTDTQYF.

This clone was counted a few times. J is TRBJ1-3 and V is TRBV5-1; 7 nucleotides match TRBD1. Per germline, CDR1 SGHRS and CDR2 YFSETQ. The CDR3 loop spans 16 amino acids. V was clipped by 3 bases and J by 2 bases; unmatched bases: 8. The CDR3 spells CASSWGLGTAGNTIYF. CDR3 nucleotides: TGCGCCAGCAGCTGGGGTCTGGGGACAGCTGGAAACACCATATATTTT.

The V call is TRBV9, the J call TRBJ2-7; D unclear. V gave up 0 bases and J gave up 2 bases, with 9 bases separating them. Germline V CDR1 and CDR2: SGDLS, YYNGEE. CDR3 length equals 14 residues. Here the CDR3 DNA reads TGTGCCAGCAGCGTAGATGGGCTCCCCTACGAGCAGTACTTC. This gives the protein CASSVDGLPYEQYF. Variable domain in full (rest from reference TRBV9 and TRBJ2-7): DSGVTQTPKHLITATGQRVTLRCSPRSGDLSVYWYQQSLDQGLQFLIQYYNGEERAKGNILERFSAQQFPDLHSELNLSSLELGDSALYFCASSVDGLPYEQYFGPGTRLTVT.